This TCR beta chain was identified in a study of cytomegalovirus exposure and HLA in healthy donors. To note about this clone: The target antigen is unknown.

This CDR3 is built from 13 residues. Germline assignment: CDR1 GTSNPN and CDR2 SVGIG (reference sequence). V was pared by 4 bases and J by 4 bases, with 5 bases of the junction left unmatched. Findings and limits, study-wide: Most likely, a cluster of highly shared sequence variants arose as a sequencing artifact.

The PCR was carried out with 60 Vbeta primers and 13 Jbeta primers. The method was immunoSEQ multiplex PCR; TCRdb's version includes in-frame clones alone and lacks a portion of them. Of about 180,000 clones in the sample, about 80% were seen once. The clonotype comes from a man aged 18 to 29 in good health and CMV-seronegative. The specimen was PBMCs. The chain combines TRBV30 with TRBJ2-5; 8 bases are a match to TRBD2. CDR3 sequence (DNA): TGTGCCTGGACGGCGGGGGGCGGAGAGACCCAGTACTTC. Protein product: CAWTAGGGETQYF. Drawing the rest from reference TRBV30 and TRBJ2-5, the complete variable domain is SQTIHQWPATLVQPVGSPLSLECTVEGTSNPNLYWYRQAAGRGLQLLFYSVGIGQISSEVPQNLSASRPQDRQFILSSKKLLLSDSGFYLCAWTAGGGETQYFGPGTRLLVL.